A single sample gave rise to the 2 T cell receptor beta chains below, sequenced in a study of CD8 T cells in Susac syndrome. Reverse transcription of about 0.5 to 1 ug RNA was carried out with random hexamers. TCRdb re-analysed the immunoSEQ multiplex PCR reads in MiXCR, keeping a single row per CDR3 protein. The repertoire holds approximately 130,000 distinct CDR3 sequences, approximately 90% seen once, with approximately 0.24% in the top ten. The sample taken for sequencing was CD8+ T cells from PBMCs. Source of these receptors: a human donor with multiple sclerosis.

The chain employs TRBV30 and TRBJ1-1; the match to TRBD1 covers 8 bases. The CDR3 runs 13 residues. The germline gives CDR1 GTSNPN, CDR2 SVGIG (reference sequence). The J segment lost 4 bases and the V segment lost 2 bases, leaving 3 bases of the junction unmatched. The CDR3 coding sequence is TGTGCCTGGAGTTCTGGACAGGGCACTGAAGCTTTCTTT. This translates into CAWSSGQGTEAFF.

The chain is built from TRBV7-3 and TRBJ2-3; D tentatively reads TRBD1 or TRBD2 (5 bases each). The CDR3 is made up of 15 amino acids. Germline values: CDR1 SGHTA, CDR2 FQGTGA. V shed 4 bases and J shed 6 bases, with 17 bases lying between them. The CDR3: CASSSSRGLEDTQYF. CDR3 DNA sequence: TGTGCCAGCAGCTCTTCCCGGGGCCTAGAGGATACGCAGTATTTT.